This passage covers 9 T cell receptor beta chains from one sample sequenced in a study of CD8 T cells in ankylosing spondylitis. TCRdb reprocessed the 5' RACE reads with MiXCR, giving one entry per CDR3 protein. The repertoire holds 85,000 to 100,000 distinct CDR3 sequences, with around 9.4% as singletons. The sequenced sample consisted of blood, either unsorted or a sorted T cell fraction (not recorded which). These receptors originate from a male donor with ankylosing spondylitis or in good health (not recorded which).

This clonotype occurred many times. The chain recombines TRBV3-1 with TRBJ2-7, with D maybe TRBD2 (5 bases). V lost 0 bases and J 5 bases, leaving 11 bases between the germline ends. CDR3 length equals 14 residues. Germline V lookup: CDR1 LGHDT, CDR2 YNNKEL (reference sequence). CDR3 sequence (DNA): TGTGCCAGCAGCCAAGATCCCCAACTAGACGAGCAGTACTTC. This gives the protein CASSQDPQLDEQYF.

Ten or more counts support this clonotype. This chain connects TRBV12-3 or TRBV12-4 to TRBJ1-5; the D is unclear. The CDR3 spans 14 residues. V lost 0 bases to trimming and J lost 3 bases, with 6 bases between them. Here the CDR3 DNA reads TGTGCCAGCAGTTTAGCGGGAGACAATCAGCCCCAGCATTTT. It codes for CASSLAGDNQPQHF.

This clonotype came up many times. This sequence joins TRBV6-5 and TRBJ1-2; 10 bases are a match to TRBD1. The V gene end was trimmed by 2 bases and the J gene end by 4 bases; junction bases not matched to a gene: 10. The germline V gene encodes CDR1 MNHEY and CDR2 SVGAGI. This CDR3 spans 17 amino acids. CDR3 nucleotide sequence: TGTGCCAGCAGTTACACGGGACAGGGGTTTACGAGCTATGGCTACACCTTC. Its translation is CASSYTGQGFTSYGYTF.

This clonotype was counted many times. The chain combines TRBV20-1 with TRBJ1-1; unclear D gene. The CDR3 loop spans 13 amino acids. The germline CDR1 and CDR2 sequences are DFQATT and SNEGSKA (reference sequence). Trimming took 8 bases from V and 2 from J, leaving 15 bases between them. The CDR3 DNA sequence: TGCAGTCCTCACGGGCGTGGTAACACTGAAGCTTTCTTT. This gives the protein CSPHGRGNTEAFF.

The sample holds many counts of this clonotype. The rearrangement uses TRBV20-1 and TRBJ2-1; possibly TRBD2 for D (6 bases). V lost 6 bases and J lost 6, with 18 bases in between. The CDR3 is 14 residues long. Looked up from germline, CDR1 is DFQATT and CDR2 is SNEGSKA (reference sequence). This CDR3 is CSAPGSRYSNEQFF. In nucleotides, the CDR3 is TGCAGTGCCCCCGGGAGCAGGTATAGCAATGAGCAGTTCTTC.

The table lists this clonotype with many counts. CDR3 in DNA: TGCGCCAGCAGCCTGGGGACCACCACAGTGTACCCAGATACGCAGTATTTT. It yields the protein CASSLGTTTVYPDTQYF. J is TRBJ2-3 and V is TRBV5-1, with D perhaps TRBD1 or TRBD2 (5 bases each). There are 17 residues in the CDR3. Trimming took 4 bases from V and 4 from J, leaving 22 bases between them. CDR1 and CDR2 from the germline V gene are SGHRS and YFSETQ.

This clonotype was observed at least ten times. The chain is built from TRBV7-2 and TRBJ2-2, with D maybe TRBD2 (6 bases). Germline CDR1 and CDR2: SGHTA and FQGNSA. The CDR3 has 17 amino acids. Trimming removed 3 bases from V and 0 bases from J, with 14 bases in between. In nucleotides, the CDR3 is TGTGCCAGCAGCTTCGGGCGGGGTAACGCGAACACCGGGGAGCTGTTTTTT. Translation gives CASSFGRGNANTGELFF.

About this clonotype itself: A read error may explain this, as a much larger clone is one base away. Written as DNA, the CDR3 is TGTGCCAGCAGTAAGGGACTAGCGGGGAACGCTGGGGCCAACGTCCCGACTTTC. Translating gives CASSKGLAGNAGANVPTF. The chain carries TRBV6-1 and TRBJ2-6; TRBD2 aligns across 13 bases. The CDR3 extends over 18 amino acids. CDR1 and CDR2 (germline): MNHNS, SASEGT.

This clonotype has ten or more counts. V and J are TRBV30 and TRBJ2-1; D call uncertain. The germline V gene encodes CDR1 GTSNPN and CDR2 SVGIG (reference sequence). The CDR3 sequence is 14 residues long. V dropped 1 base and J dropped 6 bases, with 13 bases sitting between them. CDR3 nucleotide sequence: TGTGCCTGGAGTGGGTTAGATCCTATCAATGAGCAGTTCTTC. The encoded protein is CAWSGLDPINEQFF.